These 31 T cell receptor beta chains were all obtained from the same sample, sequenced in a study of regulatory dendritic cells for organ transplantation. CFSE-labeled sorted T cells met regulatory or mature dendritic cells for over 4 days. No antigen is known for these receptors. Clones were read by immunoSEQ multiplex PCR, and TCRdb kept only the in-frame ones, dropping some. The data hold around 19,000 clones, with roughly 85% observed a single time. Input material: naive CD4+ T cells from blood cultured with regulatory dendritic cells. The subset here: CD45RA+ naive T cells. Receptors were obtained from a human donor in good health.

The chain has TRBV5-4 and TRBJ1-1; D is unclear. Germline CDR1 reads SGHNT; CDR2 reads YYREEE (reference sequence). This CDR3 region has 15 residues. The V end lost 6 bases, the J end lost 0 bases, and 15 bases lay between the germline ends. The CDR3 is CASKLGGMLNTEAFF. In nucleotides, the CDR3 is TGTGCCAGCAAATTGGGCGGAATGCTGAACACTGAAGCTTTCTTT.

This clone was observed a few times. This chain links TRBV4-1 with TRBJ1-1; D not resolved. Germline CDR1 and CDR2: MGHRA and YSYEKL. This CDR3 is 13 amino acids long. V was pared by 1 base and J by 1 base, with 4 bases between. The DNA of the CDR3 is TGCGCCAGCAGCCAAGGGCAGAACACTGAAGCTTTCTTT. Amino acid sequence: CASSQGQNTEAFF.

The chain joins TRBV29-1 to TRBJ2-5; TRBD1 matches at 7 bases. The CDR3 sequence is 12 residues long. CDR1 is SQVTM, CDR2 ANQGSEA, per germline. Trimming cost V 8 bases and J 7 bases; bases outside gene matches: 10. In DNA form, the CDR3 reads TGCAGCACCCGACAGGGAAAGGCGACCCAGTACTTC. Protein: CSTRQGKATQYF.

The chain uses TRBV29-1 and TRBJ1-1, with 7 nucleotides matching TRBD1. With 2 bases clipped from V and 6 bases from J, the junction kept 3 bases outside the gene matches. CDR1 is SQVTM and CDR2 is ANQGSEA in the germline V gene. This CDR3 comprises 12 residues. CDR3 DNA: TGCAGCGTTGAACGACAGGGCGCTGAAGCTTTCTTT. Its translation is CSVERQGAEAFF.

V and J are TRBV14 and TRBJ2-5; 7 bases match TRBD1. The J call may not be correct, given that the DNA end is closer to TRBJ2-7. CDR1 and CDR2 (germline): SGHDN, FVKESK. CDR3 size: 14 residues. The CDR3: CASRRTGLSYEQYF. CDR3 nucleotides: TGTGCCAGCAGGCGGACAGGACTCTCCTACGAGCAGTACTTC.

This clone was detected a few times. V and J are TRBV21-1 and TRBJ1-2. TRBV21-1 is a pseudogene locus. The CDR3 sequence is 9 residues long. Here the CDR3 reads CATPMGRTF. CDR3 bases: TGTGCCACCCCAATGGGAAGAACCTTC.

The chain recombines TRBV4-1 with TRBJ2-1; D is undetermined. The germline V gene encodes CDR1 MGHRA and CDR2 YSYEKL. This CDR3 contains 14 residues. Trimming stripped 4 bases from V and 5 bases from J, with 12 bases between. The CDR3 region is CASSPTGVDNEQFF. The CDR3, as DNA: TGCGCCAGCAGCCCGACTGGTGTAGACAATGAGCAGTTCTTC.

The chain has TRBV6-1 and TRBJ2-7; D uncertain. The CDR3 is 14 amino acids. The germline CDR1 and CDR2 sequences are MNHNS and SASEGT. Trimming cost V 8 bases and J 0 bases, with 14 bases left between them. The DNA for the CDR3 is TGTGCCAGCCAAGAGCCCAGACCCTCCTACGAGCAGTACTTC. Translation: CASQEPRPSYEQYF.

The CDR3 nucleotides are TGTGCCAGCAGCAAAGCGCTAGGGGGTAAGCGGGCCCGTCTACCTGGGGCCAACGTCCTGACTTTC. Translated, it gives CASSKALGGKRARLPGANVLTF. V is TRBV21-1 and J is TRBJ2-6. TRBV21-1 is described as a pseudogene. This CDR3 contains 22 residues.

The rearrangement joins TRBV4-1 to TRBJ2-2, with 10 bases identical to TRBD2. This CDR3 contains 20 residues. V lost 3 bases, J lost 1 base, and 14 bases stayed unmatched. Germline V gene data show CDR1 as MGHRA and CDR2 as YSYEKL. The CDR3 reads CASSHNPGAASGGNTGELFF. The DNA for the CDR3 is TGCGCCAGCAGCCATAACCCCGGAGCCGCTAGCGGGGGGAACACCGGGGAGCTGTTTTTT.

J is TRBJ2-5 and V is TRBV6-1; 9 bases line up with TRBD1. Germline assignment: CDR1 MNHNS and CDR2 SASEGT. The trim removed 2 bases at V and 4 bases at J, leaving 8 bases unmatched. The CDR3 runs to 16 residues. CDR3 loop: CASSENRGRGGETQYF. CDR3 coding DNA: TGTGCCAGCAGTGAAAACAGGGGGCGAGGGGGAGAGACCCAGTACTTC.

The gene calls are TRBV19 and TRBJ1-1, with TRBD1 as a possible D gene (5 bases). Trimming took off 3 bases at V and 2 bases at J, with 10 bases between the two ends. In germline, CDR1 is LNHDA, CDR2 SQIVND (reference sequence). The CDR3 is made up of 14 amino acids. CDR3 protein: CASSITDRNTEAFF. The CDR3 nucleotides are TGTGCCAGTAGTATTACCGACAGAAACACTGAAGCTTTCTTT.

DNA for the CDR3: TGTGCCAGCAGACCCTTCCTAGGGACGACCTACGAGCAGTACTTC. Its translation is CASRPFLGTTYEQYF. This sequence joins TRBV28 and TRBJ2-7; D might be TRBD1 or TRBD2, each matching 5 bases. CDR3 length: 15 residues. Germline V lookup: CDR1 MDHEN, CDR2 SYDVKM. The V end was cut by 6 bases, the J end by 2 bases, with 17 bases between.

The rearrangement uses TRBV2 and TRBJ2-5; D is unclear. Per germline, CDR1 SNHLY and CDR2 FYNNEI. Trimming pared 8 bases from V and 7 bases from J, leaving 8 bases between. The CDR3 consists of 10 residues. CDR3 coding DNA: TGTGCCAGCTCCTGGGGGACCCAGTACTTC. This codes for CASSWGTQYF. Combining the CDR3 with reference TRBV2 and TRBJ2-5 gives the whole variable domain EPEVTQTPSHQVTQMGQEVILRCVPISNHLYFYWYRQILGQKVEFLVSFYNNEISEKSEIFDDQFSVERPDGSNFTLKIRSTKLEDSAMYFCASSWGTQYFGPGTRLLVL.

The J gene is TRBJ1-2, the V gene TRBV6-4; the D gene is possibly TRBD1 (5 bases). Germline V gene sequence: CDR1 MRHNA, CDR2 SNTAGT. The CDR3 loop spans 16 amino acids. The V end was cut by 0 bases, the J end by 8 bases, with 19 bases between. DNA of the CDR3: TGTGCCAGCAGTGACTCACCGGGCGAGAGTAGGGGAGGCTACACCTTC. It encodes CASSDSPGESRGGYTF.

V usage is TRBV7-9 and J usage is TRBJ2-1; D remains ambiguous. V shed 1 base and J shed 3 bases, with 7 bases lying between them. Germline CDR1 is SEHNR and CDR2 is FQNEAQ (reference sequence). This CDR3 is 14 amino acids long. The CDR3 here is CASSLGADYNEQFF. The DNA for the CDR3 is TGTGCCAGCAGCTTAGGGGCAGACTACAATGAGCAGTTCTTC.

This chain links TRBV19 with TRBJ1-2; D might be TRBD1 (6 bases). CDR1 and CDR2 from the germline V gene are LNHDA and SQIVND (reference sequence). The germline V and J ends were trimmed by 8 bases and 7 bases, with 20 bases remaining between them. The CDR3 consists of 14 residues. The CDR3 region is CASQPGHSLGGYTF. Here the CDR3 DNA reads TGTGCCAGTCAACCGGGACACAGTTTGGGTGGCTACACCTTC.

CDR3 sequence (DNA): TGTGCCAGCAGCTTAGTGGAGGCACCCACCGGGGAGCTGTTTTTT. It codes for CASSLVEAPTGELFF. V gene TRBV7-9 combines with J gene TRBJ2-2, with D possibly being TRBD2 (5 bases). The length of the CDR3 is 15 residues. CDR1 and CDR2 from the germline V gene are SEHNR and FQNEAQ (reference sequence). V was shortened by 1 base and J by 4 bases, with 10 bases between the two germline ends. The full variable domain, in which reference TRBV7-9 and TRBJ2-2 provide the parts outside the CDR3, is DTGVSQNPRHKITKRGQNVTFRCDPISEHNRLYWYRQTLGQGPEFLTYFQNEAQLEKSRLLSDRFSAERPKGSFSTLEIQRTEQGDSAMYLCASSLVEAPTGELFFGEGSRLTVL.

The CDR3 DNA follows: TGTGCCAGCAGTGGATTCCAGGAGACGAATTCTTATAGCAATCAGCCCCAGCATTTT. Its protein product is CASSGFQETNSYSNQPQHF. The V call is TRBV6-4, the J call TRBJ1-5, with D unclear. Germline loops: CDR1 MRHNA, CDR2 SNTAGT. V lost 4 bases, J lost 0 bases, and 22 bases lay in between. The CDR3 covers 19 residues.

The chain recombines TRBV5-1 with TRBJ2-7; 10 nucleotides line up with TRBD1. This CDR3 comprises 15 residues. V gave up 4 bases and J gave up 3 bases; unmatched junction bases: 7. Germline assignment: CDR1 SGHRS and CDR2 YFSETQ. CDR3 nucleotides: TGCGCCAGCAGCCCGGGACAGGGGTCCAGCTACGAGCAGTACTTC. Protein sequence: CASSPGQGSSYEQYF.

The chain combines TRBV11-2 with TRBJ2-1; the match to TRBD1 covers 8 bases. Germline V gives CDR1 SGHAT, CDR2 FQNNGV. V dropped 3 bases and J dropped 6; count of bases not matched to a gene: 4. This CDR3 region has 14 residues. The CDR3 loop is CASSFRTGTNEQFF. In DNA, the CDR3 is TGTGCCAGCAGCTTCCGGACAGGGACCAATGAGCAGTTCTTC.

This clone was detected once. The V gene is TRBV7-3, the J gene TRBJ1-6, with 7 positions matching TRBD1. In germline, CDR1 is SGHTA, CDR2 FQGTGA. The length of the CDR3 is 15 residues. The V and J ends lost 4 bases and 7 bases, in that order; junction bases with no gene match: 7. CDR3 DNA: TGTGCCAGCAGCTCAAACAGGGGATCAAATTCACCCCTCCACTTT. It yields the protein CASSSNRGSNSPLHF.

The rearrangement joins TRBV4-1 to TRBJ2-1, with 8 bases matching TRBD2. J lost 8 bases, V lost 4 bases, and 19 bases had no gene match. Looked up from germline, CDR1 is MGHRA and CDR2 is YSYEKL. The CDR3 has 18 residues. The CDR3 loop is CASSPLRRGAGVGDEQFF. CDR3 nucleotides: TGCGCCAGCAGCCCCCTACGTAGGGGAGCGGGAGTTGGCGATGAGCAGTTCTTC.

This rearrangement joins TRBV9 to TRBJ2-7; D is possibly TRBD1 (6 bases). The CDR3 sequence is 15 residues long. Germline V gene data show CDR1 as SGDLS and CDR2 as YYNGEE. V gave up 0 bases and J gave up 4 bases, with 14 bases separating them. The DNA for the CDR3 is TGTGCCAGCAGCGTAGAGCTGGGGGCAGGGTACGAGCAGTACTTC. It translates to CASSVELGAGYEQYF.

This clone was found once. J is TRBJ2-7 and V is TRBV6-6; no clear D gene. The CDR3 spans 13 residues. Trimming shortened V by 2 bases and J by 7 bases, and 12 bases separated the two germline ends. In germline, CDR1 is MNHNY, CDR2 SVGAGI (reference sequence). CDR3 DNA: TGTGCCAGCAGTTACGTCTCCTCTGGTGAGCAGTACTTC. Protein sequence: CASSYVSSGEQYF.

The gene calls are TRBV7-2 and TRBJ1-3, with no clear D. The CDR3 spans 11 residues. CDR1 and CDR2 (germline): SGHTA, FQGNSA. V lost 3 bases and J lost 8, with 5 bases in between. The DNA of the CDR3 is TGTGCCAGCAGCTTCGGCGACACCATATATTTT. Its protein product is CASSFGDTIYF.

This chain links TRBV28 with TRBJ2-7, with D unclear. In germline, CDR1 is MDHEN, CDR2 SYDVKM. V gave up 5 bases and J gave up 0 bases, with 17 bases separating them. This CDR3 contains 16 residues. The CDR3 spells CASSTGRRTSSYEQYF. CDR3 DNA: TGTGCCAGCAGTACTGGCCGGCGGACGAGCTCCTACGAGCAGTACTTC.

The V gene is TRBV5-5, the J gene TRBJ2-3, with 11 bases aligning to TRBD2. V dropped 3 bases and J dropped 3; count of bases not matched to a gene: 9. CDR3 length equals 17 residues. Germline V gives CDR1 SGHKS, CDR2 YYEKEE (reference sequence). CDR3 loop: CASSSYRTSGGTDTQYF. In DNA form, the CDR3 reads TGTGCCAGCAGCTCCTATAGAACTAGCGGGGGTACAGATACGCAGTATTTT.

This chain joins TRBV15 and TRBJ1-1; 7 bases align to TRBD1. The junction had 8 bases not matched to a gene; V was cut back by 3 bases and J by 1 base. CDR3 length equals 16 residues. The germline V gene encodes CDR1 LNHNV and CDR2 YYDKDF (reference sequence). CDR3 in DNA: TGTGCCACCAGCAGCCGGGACAGACCTTCGAACACTGAAGCTTTCTTT. Its translation: CATSSRDRPSNTEAFF.

The chain joins TRBV2 to TRBJ1-5; D is unresolved. V was pared by 3 bases and J by 9 bases, with 9 bases between. This CDR3 region has 12 residues. Germline CDR1 reads SNHLY; CDR2 reads FYNNEI. The CDR3 loop reads CASSDNRLPQHF. DNA of the CDR3: TGTGCCAGCAGTGACAACCGATTGCCCCAGCATTTT.

This rearrangement joins TRBV28 to TRBJ2-1, with 7 bases fitting TRBD1. The germline CDR1 and CDR2 sequences are MDHEN and SYDVKM. The trim removed 6 bases at V and 0 bases at J, leaving 2 bases unmatched. This CDR3 comprises 14 residues. The CDR3 region has the DNA TGTGCCAGCAGAGACAGGGCCTCCTACAATGAGCAGTTCTTC. This translates into CASRDRASYNEQFF.